Listed below are T cell receptor beta chains from one sample, sequenced in a study of neurological immune-mediated disorders. TCRdb redid the calling of the 5' RACE reads with MiXCR, one entry per CDR3 protein. In the table there are roughly 41,000 distinct CDR3 sequences, approximately 12% of which are singletons. Sequenced sample: PBMCs. These receptors were collected from a man aged 60 to 75 with HTLV-1-associated myelopathy (HAM/TSP). Both conserved end residues are part of each CDR3. D genes are given only for firm matches. For some rows the clone size is stated as once, few or many, or as a class when expanded; others skip it.

j_gene: TRBJ2-1
len: 19
abundance: many
v_gene: TRBV6-4
d_gene: TRBD2
CDR3nt: TGTGCCAGCAGTGACGGAGGTCTAGCTAGCGGGAGGGCCCCCAATGAGCAGTTCTTC
CDR3aa: CASSDGGLASGRAPNEQFF

j_gene: TRBJ2-5
len: 15
abundance: many
v_gene: TRBV5-1
d_gene: TRBD2
CDR3nt: TGCGCCAGCAGCTTCTTACTAGCGGGACAAGAGACCCAGTACTTC
CDR3aa: CASSFLLAGQETQYF

j_gene: TRBJ2-5
len: 16
abundance: many
v_gene: TRBV12-3/TRBV12-4
d_gene: -
CDR3nt: TGTGCCAGCAGCCCCCCGGTTTTGGGCCCTGGGGTAGCCCAGTACTTC
CDR3aa: CASSPPVLGPGVAQYF

j_gene: TRBJ1-5
len: 15
abundance: -
v_gene: TRBV6-1
d_gene: -
CDR3nt: TGTGCCAGCAGTCTCCTGTCGAGGGGATTTCAGCCCCAGCATTTT
CDR3aa: CASSLLSRGFQPQHF

j_gene: TRBJ1-1
len: 14
abundance: many
v_gene: TRBV7-2
d_gene: -
CDR3nt: TGTGCCAGCAGCCAACCCGGGACAACCACTGAAGCTTTCTTT
CDR3aa: CASSQPGTTTEAFF

j_gene: TRBJ2-5
len: 17
abundance: many
v_gene: TRBV5-1
d_gene: -
CDR3nt: TGCGCCAGCAGCTTGGGAAGAGGGCACAGGCAACAAGAGACCCAGTACTTC
CDR3aa: CASSLGRGHRQQETQYF

j_gene: TRBJ2-7
len: 12
abundance: many
v_gene: TRBV5-5
d_gene: -
CDR3nt: TGTGCCAGCAGCTTGGCGGCATACGAGCAGTACTTC
CDR3aa: CASSLAAYEQYF

j_gene: TRBJ1-1
len: 15
abundance: many
v_gene: TRBV5-1
d_gene: -
CDR3nt: TGCGCCAGCAGCCCCTGGGACTCCGGGGTCACTGAAGCTTTCTTT
CDR3aa: CASSPWDSGVTEAFF

j_gene: TRBJ1-2
len: 14
abundance: many
v_gene: TRBV25-1
d_gene: TRBD1
CDR3nt: TGTGCCAGCAGTGAAGGACAGGGCAACTATGGCTACACCTTC
CDR3aa: CASSEGQGNYGYTF

j_gene: TRBJ2-5
len: 13
abundance: many
v_gene: TRBV12-3/TRBV12-4
d_gene: -
CDR3nt: TGTGCCAGCAGCCGGGGCCTGCGACAGACCCAGTACTTC
CDR3aa: CASSRGLRQTQYF

j_gene: TRBJ2-7
len: 17
abundance: -
v_gene: TRBV7-2
d_gene: TRBD2
CDR3nt: TGTGCCAGCAGCGGGGGACTAGCGGGAGGGTCCGAATACGAGCAGTACTTC
CDR3aa: CASSGGLAGGSEYEQYF

j_gene: TRBJ1-5
len: 13
abundance: many
v_gene: TRBV20-1
d_gene: TRBD1
CDR3nt: TGCAGTGCTAGGGGACAGGGAAGTCAGCCCCAGCATTTT
CDR3aa: CSARGQGSQPQHF